The clone carrying this T cell receptor (beta chain) appeared many times. Antigen specificity is unknown. After 5'RACE with constant-segment primers, TCR alpha and TCR beta cDNA libraries carrying sample barcodes and UMIs were obtained. TCRdb re-called the 5' RACE reads with MiXCR, one entry per CDR3 protein. Here the sample spans over 55,000 distinct CDR3 sequences, more than 9% being singletons. This sample is drawn from a study of T-cell memory formation after mild COVID-19. Regarding the study as a whole: Those CD4+ clones that contracted were mainly in CM and EM (CD8+ ones in EMRA). Cross-reactive memory appears to have joined, as suggested by some responding clones showing up in pre-infection memory.

This CDR3 contains 12 residues. With 6 bases removed from V and 9 bases from J, the gap between germline ends came to 14 bases. CDR1 and CDR2 from the germline V gene are SEHNR and FQNEAQ (reference sequence). The chain combines TRBV7-9 with TRBJ1-1, with D unresolved. Source material: PBMCs or a T cell subset sorted from them (not recorded which). This sequence originates from a young man who had mild COVID-19 (a few samples of this study predate the infection). Cell type and time point are not known. CDR3 residues: CASSPADRQAFF. CDR3 nucleotides: TGTGCCAGCAGTCCAGCAGACCGCCAAGCTTTCTTT.